Included here is one TCR beta chain sequence, with context. Per the authors' pipeline: Counts of nucleated cells, estimated from reference gene primer amplification, were obtained. Sequenced by immunoSEQ multiplex PCR; TCRdb stores in-frame clones only, minus some. V and J calls plus clone size are reproduced from that table; the DNA served to infer D and trimming. The sample has some 150,000 clones; 70% to 90% are singletons. Germline CDR1 and CDR2: MRHNA and SNTAGT. The CDR3 consists of 15 residues. V was clipped by 5 bases and J by 2 bases; unmatched bases: 6. The data belong to a study of blood T cell repertoires in COVID-19.

Sequencing used peripheral blood. The chain uses TRBV6-4 and TRBJ2-3, with 8 bases identical to TRBD2. The receptor's source is a woman aged 40-49 years with active or convalescent COVID-19. The CDR3 spells CASSPTSGNTDTQYF. Written as DNA, the CDR3 is TGTGCCAGCAGTCCTACTAGCGGAAACACAGATACGCAGTATTTT.